This TCR beta chain was sequenced for a study of cytomegalovirus exposure and HLA in healthy donors. Regarding the study as a whole: Many donors shared some public TCRs, even though most TCR sequences were rare.

Germline V gene sequence: CDR1 LGHNA, CDR2 YNFKEQ. V was clipped by 1 base and J by 4 bases, with 14 bases between them. The CDR3 spans 16 residues. Note on this clone: Its antigen is still unknown.

The table came from immunoSEQ multiplex PCR; TCRdb's copy has only in-frame clones and leaves some out. In the table there are under 250,000 clones, over 80% of which are singletons. The sequencing input was PBMCs. The rearrangement joins TRBV4-2 to TRBJ2-1, with a weak D call TRBD1 (5 bases). The TCR comes from a young woman in good health and CMV-seronegative. The CDR3 DNA reads TGTGCCAGCAGCCAAGGGGGCCCCAAGATATACAATGAGCAGTTCTTC. The encoded protein is CASSQGGPKIYNEQFF.